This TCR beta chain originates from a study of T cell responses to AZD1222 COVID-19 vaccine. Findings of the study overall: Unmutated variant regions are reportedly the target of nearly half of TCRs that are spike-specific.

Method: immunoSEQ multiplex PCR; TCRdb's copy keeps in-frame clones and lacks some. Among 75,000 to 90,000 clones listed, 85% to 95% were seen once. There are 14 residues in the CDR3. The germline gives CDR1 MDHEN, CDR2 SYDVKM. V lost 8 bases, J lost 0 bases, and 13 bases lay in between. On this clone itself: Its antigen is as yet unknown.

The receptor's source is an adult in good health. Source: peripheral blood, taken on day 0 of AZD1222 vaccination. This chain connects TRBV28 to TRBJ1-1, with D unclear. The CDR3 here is CASRKVLVNTEAFF. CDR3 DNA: TGTGCCAGCCGCAAAGTTCTGGTGAACACTGAAGCTTTCTTT.